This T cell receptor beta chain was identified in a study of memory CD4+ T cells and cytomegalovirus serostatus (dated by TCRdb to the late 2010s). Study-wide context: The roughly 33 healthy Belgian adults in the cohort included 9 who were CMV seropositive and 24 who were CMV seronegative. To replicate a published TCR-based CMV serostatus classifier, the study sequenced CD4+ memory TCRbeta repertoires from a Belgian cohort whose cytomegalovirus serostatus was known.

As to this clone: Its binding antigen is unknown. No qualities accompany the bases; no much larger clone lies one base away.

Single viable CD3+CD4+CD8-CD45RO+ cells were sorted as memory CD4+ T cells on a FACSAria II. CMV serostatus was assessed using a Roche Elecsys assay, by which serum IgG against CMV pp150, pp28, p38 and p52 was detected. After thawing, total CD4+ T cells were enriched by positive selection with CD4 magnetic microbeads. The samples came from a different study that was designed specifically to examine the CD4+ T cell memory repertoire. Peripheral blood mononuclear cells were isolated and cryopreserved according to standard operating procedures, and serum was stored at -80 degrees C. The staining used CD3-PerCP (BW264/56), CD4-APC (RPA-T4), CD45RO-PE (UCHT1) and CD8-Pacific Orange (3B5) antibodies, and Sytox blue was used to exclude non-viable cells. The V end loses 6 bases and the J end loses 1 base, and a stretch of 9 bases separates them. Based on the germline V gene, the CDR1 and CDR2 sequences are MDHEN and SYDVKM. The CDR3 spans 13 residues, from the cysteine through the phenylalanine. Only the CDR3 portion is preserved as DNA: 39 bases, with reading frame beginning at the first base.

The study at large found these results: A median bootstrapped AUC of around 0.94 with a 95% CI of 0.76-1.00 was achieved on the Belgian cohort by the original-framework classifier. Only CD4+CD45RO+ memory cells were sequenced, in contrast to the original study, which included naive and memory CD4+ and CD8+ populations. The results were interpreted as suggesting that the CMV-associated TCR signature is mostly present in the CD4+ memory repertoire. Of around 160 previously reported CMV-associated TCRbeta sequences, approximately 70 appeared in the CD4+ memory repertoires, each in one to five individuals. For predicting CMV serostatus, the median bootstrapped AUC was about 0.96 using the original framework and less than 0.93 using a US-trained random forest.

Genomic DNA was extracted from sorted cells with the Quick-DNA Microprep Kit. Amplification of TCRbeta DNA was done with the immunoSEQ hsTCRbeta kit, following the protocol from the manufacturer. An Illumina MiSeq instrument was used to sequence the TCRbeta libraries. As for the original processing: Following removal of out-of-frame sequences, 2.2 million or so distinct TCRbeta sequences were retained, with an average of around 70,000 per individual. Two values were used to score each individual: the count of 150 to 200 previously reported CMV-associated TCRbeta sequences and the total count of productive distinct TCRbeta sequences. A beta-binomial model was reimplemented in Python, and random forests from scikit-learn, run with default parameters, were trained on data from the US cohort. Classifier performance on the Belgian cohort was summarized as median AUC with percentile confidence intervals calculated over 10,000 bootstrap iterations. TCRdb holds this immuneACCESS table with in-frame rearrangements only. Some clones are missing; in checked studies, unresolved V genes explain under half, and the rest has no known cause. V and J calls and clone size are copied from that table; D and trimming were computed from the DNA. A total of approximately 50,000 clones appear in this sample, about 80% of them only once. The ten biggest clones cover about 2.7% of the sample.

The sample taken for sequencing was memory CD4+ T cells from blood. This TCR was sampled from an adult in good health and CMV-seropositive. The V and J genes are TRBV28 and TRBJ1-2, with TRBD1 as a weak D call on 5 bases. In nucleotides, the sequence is TGTGCCAGCAGGACAGCGGATAACTATGGCTACACCTTC. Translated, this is CASRTADNYGYTF.